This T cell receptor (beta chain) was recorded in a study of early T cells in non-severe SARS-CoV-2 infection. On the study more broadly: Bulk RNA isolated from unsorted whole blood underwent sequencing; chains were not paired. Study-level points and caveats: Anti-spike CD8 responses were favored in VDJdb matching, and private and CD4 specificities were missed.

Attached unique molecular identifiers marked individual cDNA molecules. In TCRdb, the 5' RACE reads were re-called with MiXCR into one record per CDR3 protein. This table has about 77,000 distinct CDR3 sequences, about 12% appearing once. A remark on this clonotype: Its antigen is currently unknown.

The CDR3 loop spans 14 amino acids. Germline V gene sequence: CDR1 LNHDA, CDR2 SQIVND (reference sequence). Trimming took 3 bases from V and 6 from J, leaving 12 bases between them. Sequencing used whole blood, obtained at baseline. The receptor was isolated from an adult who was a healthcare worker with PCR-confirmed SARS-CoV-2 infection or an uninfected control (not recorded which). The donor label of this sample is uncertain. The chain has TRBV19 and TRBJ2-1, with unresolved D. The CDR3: CASSIMLLRNEQFF. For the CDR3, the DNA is TGTGCCAGTAGTATTATGTTACTTCGCAATGAGCAGTTCTTC.